This entry describes one TCR beta chain. The CDR3 loop spans 15 amino acids. The V gene lost 5 bases and the J gene lost 0 bases, with 14 bases spanning the gap. The germline V gene has CDR1 SGHAT and CDR2 FQNNGV. This entry comes from a study of blood T cell repertoires in COVID-19. The table came from immunoSEQ multiplex PCR; TCRdb's copy has only in-frame clones and leaves some out. Of roughly 80,000 clones in the sample, around 88% were seen once. The TCR comes from a woman aged 80 or over with active or convalescent COVID-19. Sequencing input: peripheral blood. This chain joins TRBV11-2 and TRBJ2-7; perhaps TRBD2 as D (6 bases). CDR3 residues: CASSPRGRGSYEQYF. The CDR3 DNA reads as TGTGCCAGCAGCCCGCGGGGAAGGGGCTCCTACGAGCAGTACTTC. The whole variable domain, filled in from reference TRBV11-2 and TRBJ2-7, reads EAGVAQSPRYKIIEKRQSVAFWCNPISGHATLYWYQQILGQGPKLLIQFQNNGVVDDSQLPKDRFSAERLKGVDSTLKIQPAKLEDSAVYLCASSPRGRGSYEQYFGPGTRLTVT.